This TCR beta chain came from a study of cytomegalovirus exposure and HLA in healthy donors. A multiplex PCR was run with 60 Vbeta primers and 13 Jbeta primers. The method was immunoSEQ multiplex PCR; TCRdb's version includes in-frame clones alone and lacks a portion of them. The data contain around 140,000 clones, 77% of them seen just once; the ten biggest clones take up 4.2%. Germline CDR1 reads LNHDA; CDR2 reads SQIVND (reference sequence). V gave up 0 bases and J gave up 0 bases, with 8 bases separating them. The CDR3 totals 15 residues. Concerning this clone: Its target is not known.

Study-wide points: The study reported that TCR beta sequences accurately predicted HLA-A and HLA-B alleles in most subjects. Across all donors, roughly uniform sequencing depth was an assumption of the presence/absence analyses. Available immune exposure information covered CMV serostatus only. Some V segments (TRBV6-2 and TRBV6-3 among them) were excluded as indistinguishable.

This sequence originates from a male donor in good health and CMV-seropositive. The V call is TRBV19, the J call TRBJ1-1, with D hard to call. The sample was PBMCs. CDR3 bases: TGTGCCAGTAGTATAGACCACATTATGAACACTGAAGCTTTCTTT. Its translation: CASSIDHIMNTEAFF.